These 19 T cell receptor beta chains share one sample of origin, sequenced in a study of early T cells in non-severe SARS-CoV-2 infection (dated by TCRdb to the early 2020s). To prepare the library, 5' RACE was applied. Sequencing used a NextSeq 500. The public reads were quality trimmed at Q25 with fastp and then assembled into clones with MiXCR by TCRdb, keeping productive beta chains. Rows matching on CDR3 protein sequence are summarized as one entry with the most common DNA and genes. This sample holds 60,000 or so distinct CDR3 sequences; approximately 10% were observed only once. The ten largest clones take up around 1.8% of the sample. Sequenced material: whole blood. Source of these receptors: an adult who was a healthcare worker with PCR-confirmed SARS-CoV-2 infection or an uninfected control (not recorded which).

This clonotype appeared many times. This rearrangement joins TRBV18 to TRBJ1-1, with 8 bases lining up with TRBD1. The germline V gene has CDR1 KGHSH and CDR2 LQKENI. There are 15 residues in the CDR3. V shed 2 bases, J shed 4 bases, and the junction held 6 bases outside the gene matches. The CDR3 loop reads CASSPGLDRVTEAFF. The CDR3 DNA reads TGTGCCAGCTCACCAGGCCTGGACAGGGTCACTGAAGCTTTCTTT. Complete variable domain (other parts from reference TRBV18 and TRBJ1-1): NAGVMQNPRHLVRRRGQEARLRCSPMKGHSHVYWYRQLPEEGLKFMVYLQKENIIDESGMPKERFSAEFPKEGPSILRIQQVVRGDSAAYFCASSPGLDRVTEAFFGQGTRLTVV.

This clonotype was observed a few times. The J gene is TRBJ2-3, the V gene TRBV21-1; the listed D gene, TRBD1, was not tested against the DNA. TRBV21-1 is tagged as a pseudogene. The CDR3 is 17 amino acids. This CDR3 reads CASSRRQYLGHTDTQYF. The CDR3 DNA is TGTGCCAGCAGCCGCCGACAGTATCTGGGTCACACAGATACGCAGTATTTT.

Many counts were recorded for this clonotype. The chain joins TRBV28 to TRBJ2-3; D remains ambiguous. The CDR3 is made up of 18 amino acids. Germline CDR1 MDHEN, CDR2 SYDVKM. Trimming took off 5 bases at V and 4 bases at J, with 25 bases between the two ends. As DNA, the CDR3 is TGTGCCAGCAGTCGGATCACCATACATGGTCGTGGTTCAGATACGCAGTATTTT. This encodes CASSRITIHGRGSDTQYF.

Many counts were recorded for this clonotype. The chain uses TRBV19 and TRBJ2-1; D is uncertain. The CDR3 runs to 12 residues. Per germline, CDR1 LNHDA and CDR2 SQIVND (reference sequence). V lost 5 bases and J 4 bases, leaving 6 bases between the germline ends. For the CDR3, the DNA is TGTGCCAGTAGTGTCTGGTACAATGAGCAGTTCTTC. It codes for CASSVWYNEQFF. Using reference TRBV19 and TRBJ2-1 for the parts outside the CDR3, the full variable domain is DGGITQSPKYLFRKEGQNVTLSCEQNLNHDAMYWYRQDPGQGLRLIYYSQIVNDFQKGDIAEGYSVSREKKESFPLTVTSAQKNPTAFYLCASSVWYNEQFFGPGTRLTVL.

This clonotype occurred a few times. The chain recombines TRBV29-1 with TRBJ2-1; 12 bases match TRBD2. Germline loops: CDR1 SQVTM, CDR2 ANQGSEA. V lost 4 bases to trimming and J lost 10 bases; unmatched junction nucleotides: 8. The length of the CDR3 is 14 residues. The CDR3 is CSVGVTSGSWEQFF. Here the CDR3 DNA reads TGCAGCGTTGGAGTGACTAGCGGGAGTTGGGAGCAGTTCTTC.

The chain carries TRBV20-1 and TRBJ1-4; 9 nucleotides align to TRBD1. V shed 5 bases, J shed 3 bases, and the junction held 13 bases outside the gene matches. Germline V gives CDR1 DFQATT, CDR2 SNEGSKA (reference sequence). CDR3 length equals 17 residues. The CDR3 DNA is TGCAGTGCTGGTCCCGGGACAGGGCTACTGGCTAATGAAAAACTGTTTTTT. It yields the protein CSAGPGTGLLANEKLFF.

This clonotype was picked up many times. The V and J genes are TRBV3-1 and TRBJ2-3; D uncertain. V lost 1 base to trimming and J lost 14 bases, with 16 bases between them. Germline lookup yields CDR1 LGHDT and CDR2 YNNKEL (reference sequence). The CDR3 has 13 residues. CDR3 nucleotides: TGTGCCAGCAGCCAAGCTTTAGCCCCCATCCCGTATTTT. Translated, it gives CASSQALAPIPYF.

CDR3 coding DNA: TGTGCCAGTAGTACCGGGACACTCCTTATCTATGGCTACACCTTC. This encodes CASSTGTLLIYGYTF. This chain joins TRBV19 and TRBJ1-2, with D perhaps matching TRBD1 (6 bases). CDR1 LNHDA and CDR2 SQIVND come from the germline V gene (reference sequence). The CDR3 totals 15 residues. Trimming stripped 4 bases from V and 4 bases from J, with 16 bases between.

This clonotype was counted at least ten times. The rearrangement joins TRBV3-1 to TRBJ2-7; 7 bases fit TRBD1. The CDR3 length is 13 residues. The trim removed 5 bases at V and 2 bases at J, leaving 3 bases unmatched. Germline loops: CDR1 LGHDT, CDR2 YNNKEL (reference sequence). CDR3 coding DNA: TGTGCCAGCAGCGTTGACAGGGCCTACGAGCAGTACTTC. Protein: CASSVDRAYEQYF.

This clonotype was counted ten times or more. V is TRBV6-5 and J is TRBJ2-3, with a weak D call TRBD1 (5 bases). The CDR3 has 11 residues. The germline V and J ends were trimmed by 8 bases and 8 bases, with 11 bases remaining between them. Germline V lookup: CDR1 MNHEY, CDR2 SVGAGI. CDR3 loop: CASGPQGTQYF. DNA for the CDR3: TGTGCCAGCGGGCCTCAGGGTACGCAGTATTTT.

This clonotype was recorded a few times. V usage is TRBV27 and J usage is TRBJ2-7; a possible D gene is TRBD1 (6 bases). The germline V and J ends were trimmed by 6 bases and 1 base, with 19 bases remaining between them. The CDR3 is 16 residues long. The germline CDR1 and CDR2 sequences are MNHEY and SMNVEV (reference sequence). CDR3 DNA: TGTGCCAGCAGACAGGGACATGGCCTGGGTTCCTACGAGCAGTACTTC. Residues: CASRQGHGLGSYEQYF.

This clonotype has a handful of counts. The CDR3 sequence: CASSLTENQPQHF. The CDR3 nucleotides read TGTGCCAGCAGTTTGACCGAGAATCAGCCCCAGCATTTT. The chain joins TRBV12-3 or TRBV12-4 to TRBJ1-5; D unclear. The CDR3 contains 13 residues. Trimming took off 3 bases at V and 4 bases at J, with 7 bases between the two ends.

The table lists this clonotype with many counts. This rearrangement joins TRBV11-3 to TRBJ2-3; tentatively, D is TRBD2 (6 bases). Trimming took off 1 base at V and 2 bases at J, with 7 bases between the two ends. From germline, CDR1 is SGHNT and CDR2 YENEEA. The CDR3 runs 14 residues. CDR3 sequence reads: CASSLAGATDTQYF. The CDR3 nucleotides read TGTGCCAGCAGCTTAGCGGGAGCCACAGATACGCAGTATTTT.

This clonotype was detected ten times or more. The chain combines TRBV27 with TRBJ1-2; perhaps TRBD1 as D (5 bases). The CDR3 length is 15 residues. The V gene lost 0 bases and the J gene lost 2 bases, with 10 bases spanning the gap. Germline CDR1 is MNHEY and CDR2 is SMNVEV (reference sequence). In DNA, the CDR3 is TGTGCCAGCAGTTTATCATCCCAGGGCAACTATGGCTACACCTTC. This gives the protein CASSLSSQGNYGYTF.

This clonotype was counted between two and nine times. The V gene is TRBV11-2, the J gene TRBJ2-3, with TRBD1 as a possible D gene (6 bases). V gave up 2 bases and J gave up 5 bases, with 11 bases separating them. The germline V gene has CDR1 SGHAT and CDR2 FQNNGV. The CDR3 totals 14 residues. CDR3 nucleotide sequence: TGTGCCAGCAGCTTAAGTAGGGGGAGAGATACGCAGTATTTT. Translating it yields CASSLSRGRDTQYF.

The chain links TRBV10-3 to TRBJ2-5; 10 bases map to TRBD2. Germline CDR1 is ENHRY and CDR2 is SYGVKD. The V and J ends lost 2 bases and 5 bases, in that order; junction bases with no gene match: 5. This CDR3 has 15 amino acids. CDR3 protein: CAISEASGGRETQYF. Written as DNA, the CDR3 is TGTGCCATCAGTGAGGCTAGCGGGGGTCGGGAGACCCAGTACTTC.

This clonotype came up once. This chain uses TRBV3-1 with TRBJ2-7; D is possibly TRBD2 (6 bases). V shed 7 bases and J shed 1 base, with 20 bases lying between them. Germline CDR1 reads LGHDT; CDR2 reads YNNKEL (reference sequence). The length of the CDR3 is 16 residues. The CDR3 here is CASTPSEAGRSYEQYF. DNA for the CDR3: TGTGCCAGCACCCCTAGTGAGGCGGGGCGGTCCTACGAGCAGTACTTC.

This clonotype was recorded a few times. V usage is TRBV6-4 and J usage is TRBJ1-2, with D tentatively TRBD1 (6 bases). CDR1 and CDR2 from the germline V gene are MRHNA and SNTAGT. Trimming removed 5 bases from V and 2 bases from J, with 15 bases in between. This CDR3 has 15 residues. CDR3 nucleotides: TGTGCCAGCAGTCCGACATGGGGGCCGAACTATGGCTACACCTTC. Amino acids: CASSPTWGPNYGYTF.

V and J are TRBV20-1 and TRBJ2-2; 10 bases agree with TRBD1. The CDR3 contains 14 residues. Trimming took 3 bases from V and 4 from J; bases not matched to a gene: 2. Germline loops: CDR1 DFQATT, CDR2 SNEGSKA (reference sequence). DNA of the CDR3: TGCAGTGCTAGCGACAGGGGGCTCACCGGGGAGCTGTTTTTT. This encodes CSASDRGLTGELFF.